This TCR beta chain was recovered during a study of T-cell memory formation after mild COVID-19. The CDR3 has 17 residues. Germline CDR1 reads SGDLS; CDR2 reads YYNGEE. J was trimmed by 0 bases and V by 0 bases; bases with no gene match: 5. TCRdb analysed the 5' RACE reads with MiXCR anew, one entry per CDR3 protein. The sample lists fewer than 30,000 distinct CDR3 sequences, about 12% occurring once. This clonotype showed up many times. The sequenced material came from PBMCs or a T cell subset sorted from them (not recorded which). This clonotype originated in an adult woman who had mild COVID-19 (a few samples of this study predate the infection). Cell type and time point are not known. The chain recombines TRBV9 with TRBJ2-1; TRBD2 matches at 8 bases. This CDR3 reads CASSVVGAGASYNEQFF. CDR3 coding DNA: TGTGCCAGCAGCGTAGTTGGAGCGGGAGCCTCCTACAATGAGCAGTTCTTC.